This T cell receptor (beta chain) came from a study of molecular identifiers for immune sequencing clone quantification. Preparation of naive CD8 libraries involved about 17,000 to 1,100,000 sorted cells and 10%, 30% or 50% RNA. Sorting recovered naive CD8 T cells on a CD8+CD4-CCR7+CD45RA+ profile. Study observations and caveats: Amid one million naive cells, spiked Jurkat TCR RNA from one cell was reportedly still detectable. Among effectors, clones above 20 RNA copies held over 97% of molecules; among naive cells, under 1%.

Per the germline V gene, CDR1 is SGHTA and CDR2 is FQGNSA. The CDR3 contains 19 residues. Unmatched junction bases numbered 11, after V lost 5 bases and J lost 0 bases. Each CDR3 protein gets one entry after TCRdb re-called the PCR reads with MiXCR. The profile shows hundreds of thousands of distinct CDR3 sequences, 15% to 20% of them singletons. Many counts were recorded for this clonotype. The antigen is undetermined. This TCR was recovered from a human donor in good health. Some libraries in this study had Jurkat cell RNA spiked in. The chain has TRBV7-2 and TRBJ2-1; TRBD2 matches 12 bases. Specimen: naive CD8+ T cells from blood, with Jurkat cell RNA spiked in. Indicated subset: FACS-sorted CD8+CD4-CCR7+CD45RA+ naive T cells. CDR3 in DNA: TGTGCCAGCAGCCCCTCGGAACTAGCGGGGGGAATCTCCTACAATGAGCAGTTCTTC. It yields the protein CASSPSELAGGISYNEQFF.